This record concerns one TCR beta chain sequence. Its cognate antigen is unknown. 5'RACE template switching added a universal primer site and UMIs to TCR cDNA. MiXCR was run by TCRdb on the 5' RACE reads, yielding one entry per CDR3 protein. This sample has a few hundred thousand distinct CDR3 sequences, with around 17% found just once. This sample was taken from a study of T cells after yellow fever vaccination. Study results and caveats: Repertoires obtained by FACS sorting could include abundant clonotypes that entered as contaminants from the bulk population. The CD4 and CD8 compartments had a small share of their clonotypes in common.

V shed 6 bases and J shed 5 bases, with 16 bases lying between them. Germline CDR1 reads SGHTA; CDR2 reads FQGNSA. The CDR3 spans 14 residues. This receptor was obtained from a man younger than 30 who received the YFV17D yellow fever vaccine. The chain uses TRBV7-2 and TRBJ2-5; D perhaps matches TRBD2 (6 bases). Sequences were derived from PBMCs, sampled around 5 days after the first yellow fever vaccination. The CDR3 region is CASSSASVEETQYF. Here the CDR3 DNA reads TGTGCCAGCAGTTCGGCTAGCGTTGAGGAGACCCAGTACTTC.